This is a list of T cell receptor beta chains from one sample in a study of OX40 agonist ivuxolimab in advanced cancers. TCRdb's copy holds only in-frame clones and misses some; the assay was immunoSEQ multiplex PCR. The sample lists about 55,000 clones; approximately 91% were seen once. Sequences were derived from CD4+ or CD8+ T cells sorted from blood, sampled in a trial of the OX40 agonist ivuxolimab. The receptors were sampled from an adult with an advanced solid tumor such as melanoma, head and neck, liver or kidney cancer. Each CDR3 is given with its conserved first and last residue. A D gene is named only where the DNA matches it firmly. Clone size is given for some rows only: seen once, a few or many times, or a class if the clone is expanded.

d_call	v_call	clone_size	j_call	cdr3_nt	cdr3_aa
TRBD2	TRBV5-1	.	TRBJ2-4	TGCGCCAGCAGCTTGTCTAGCGGCCTAGCCAAAAACATTCAGTACTTC	CASSLSSGLAKNIQYF
.	TRBV2	few	TRBJ2-7	TGTGCCAGCAGTGGGCAAGAGCAGTACTTC	CASSGQEQYF
.	TRBV10-3	once	TRBJ2-3	TGTGCCATCAGGGGAGCCGGGCGGGGAGATACGCAGTATTTT	CAIRGAGRGDTQYF
.	TRBV7-6	.	TRBJ1-1	TGTGCCAGCAGCTTAGCGGCAATTACAGCCCTGAACACTGAAGCTTTCTTT	CASSLAAITALNTEAFF
TRBD2	TRBV25-1	.	TRBJ2-1	TGTGCCAGCAGTGAGATAAGCGGGAGTCCCTACAATGAGCAGTTCTTC	CASSEISGSPYNEQFF
TRBD1	TRBV10-1	.	TRBJ2-7	TGCGCCAGCAGTGAGTCTTGGGGACAGGGGTCCCACGAGCAGTACTTC	CASSESWGQGSHEQYF
.	TRBV5-1	.	TRBJ2-2	TGCGCCAGCAGCCGGGACACCGGGGAGCTGTTTTTT	CASSRDTGELFF
TRBD2	TRBV25-1	.	TRBJ2-2	TGTGCCAGCACCTCTACTCCGGGGGGGTCGAACACCGGGGAGCTGTTTTTT	CASTSTPGGSNTGELFF
.	TRBV28	.	TRBJ2-3	TGTGCCAGCACCCCTAGCACAGATACGCAGTATTTT	CASTPSTDTQYF
TRBD2	TRBV10-1	.	TRBJ2-1	TGCGCCAGCAGTGTTCAGGCGGGAGGGGTGAGCAATGAGCAGTTCTTC	CASSVQAGGVSNEQFF
.	TRBV2	.	TRBJ1-1	TGTGCCAGCATTCCGGGACAATTCCCTGAAGCTTTCTTT	CASIPGQFPEAFF
.	TRBV7-7	.	TRBJ2-7	TGTGCTAGCAGCTTAGCGGACGATAGCGAGCAGTACTTC	CASSLADDSEQYF
.	TRBV19	.	TRBJ2-7	TGTGCCAGTAGTGTCAGGAGGGCTGGCGACGAGCAGTACTTC	CASSVRRAGDEQYF
TRBD2	TRBV29-1	.	TRBJ2-5	TGCAGCGTTGAAGAGCCCCCGGGGGGGATTCGCCAAGAGACCCAGTACTTC	CSVEEPPGGIRQETQYF
TRBD1	TRBV28	.	TRBJ1-1	TGTGCCAGCAGTGGGACAGCTGAAGCTTTCTTT	CASSGTAEAFF
TRBD2	TRBV18	.	TRBJ2-7	TGTGCCAGCTCACCCGGGCGGGAGGGGCGCCACGAGCAGTACTTC	CASSPGREGRHEQYF
TRBD2	TRBV6-5	.	TRBJ2-5	TGTGCCAGCAGTTATTCCGGACTAGCGGGAAAAGAGACCCAGTACTTC	CASSYSGLAGKETQYF
.	TRBV28	.	TRBJ1-1	TGTGCCAGCAGTTTACCTATTGCGCCGAACACTGAAGCTTTCTTT	CASSLPIAPNTEAFF
.	TRBV18	.	TRBJ2-1	TGTGCCAGCTCACCGCTCCCCCACAATGAGCAGTTCTTC	CASSPLPHNEQFF
.	TRBV21-1	.	TRBJ2-7	TGTGCCAGAGGCTTAAGGCAGGGCCATCCCTACGAGCAGTACTTC	CARGLRQGHPYEQYF
TRBD2	TRBV5-4	.	TRBJ2-3	TGTGCCAGCAGTACTAGGACTAGCGGGAGTTCAGATACGCAGTATTTT	CASSTRTSGSSDTQYF
.	TRBV19	.	TRBJ1-1	TGTGCCAGTAGTATTCAGGGTCCAGACACTGAAGCTTTCTTT	CASSIQGPDTEAFF
TRBD2	TRBV18	.	TRBJ2-1	TGTGCCAGCTCACCACCACCCTCCGGGACTAGCGGGAGGGAGCAGTTCTTC	CASSPPPSGTSGREQFF
.	TRBV28	.	TRBJ1-1	TGTGCCAGCAGTTTCCCGGGACACTTTAACACTGAAGCTTTCTTT	CASSFPGHFNTEAFF
.	TRBV6-5	.	TRBJ1-2	TGTGCCAGCAGTAACGCGGGGGGCGCATCTGGCTACACCTTC	CASSNAGGASGYTF
TRBD2	TRBV7-2	.	TRBJ2-3	TGTGCCAGCAGCTTAGCGCCGACTAGCGGGAGCACAGATACGCAGTATTTT	CASSLAPTSGSTDTQYF
.	TRBV6-1	.	TRBJ1-4	TGTGCCAGCAGTGAACAGGGAGTTAATGAAAAACTGTTTTTT	CASSEQGVNEKLFF
.	TRBV5-1	.	TRBJ2-3	TGCGCCAGCAGCGGTAGGACAGCAGATACGCAGTATTTT	CASSGRTADTQYF
.	TRBV29-1	.	TRBJ2-7	TGCAGCGTTTCGGAGGGATCCTACGAGCAGTACTTC	CSVSEGSYEQYF
.	TRBV6-1	.	TRBJ2-7	TGTGCCAGCAGTGCCTCGACAGGTATCTCCTACGAGCAGTACTTC	CASSASTGISYEQYF
.	TRBV6-1	.	TRBJ2-3	TGTGCCGGACGGGAGAGTGGCACAGATACGCAGTATTTT	CAGRESGTDTQYF
.	TRBV5-1	.	TRBJ2-3	TGCGCCAGCAGCTTGATTGACCCCGGCACAGATACGCAGTATTTT	CASSLIDPGTDTQYF
TRBD2	TRBV9	.	TRBJ2-1	TGTGCCAGCAGCGTAGGCGGGAGGCTCTCCTACAATGAGCAGTTCTTC	CASSVGGRLSYNEQFF
.	TRBV25-1	once	TRBJ1-2	TGTGCCAGCCGCCGGGACCTACCTAACTATGGCTACACCTTC	CASRRDLPNYGYTF
TRBD1	TRBV27	.	TRBJ2-1	TGTGCCAGCACCCCCCCCGGGACAGGAGACCTCAATGAGCAGTTCTTC	CASTPPGTGDLNEQFF
.	TRBV9	.	TRBJ1-4	TGTGCCAGCAGCTCTCAAGGGGGGATCGATGAAAAACTGTTTTTT	CASSSQGGIDEKLFF
.	TRBV11-1	.	TRBJ2-7	TGTGCCAGCAGCTCGGGACCCCGGAGGCAGTACTTC	CASSSGPRRQYF
TRBD2	TRBV11-3	.	TRBJ2-5	TGTGCCAGCAGCTATGCGGGAGGGCCCCAAGAGACCCAGTACTTC	CASSYAGGPQETQYF
.	TRBV30	.	TRBJ2-3	TGTGCCTGGAGTGAGACAGATACGCAGTATTTT	CAWSETDTQYF
.	TRBV15	.	TRBJ1-2	TGTGCCACCAGCGCCCCTAGGCAGTGGAACTATGGCTACACCTTC	CATSAPRQWNYGYTF
.	TRBV6-5	.	TRBJ1-2	TGTGCCAGCAGTGTAATAACTACTAACTATGGCTACACCTTC	CASSVITTNYGYTF
TRBD1	TRBV5-4	.	TRBJ1-1	TGTGCCAGCAGCTTGCCTACAGGGGGAATTGTAGAAGCTTTCTTT	CASSLPTGGIVEAFF